This T cell receptor beta chain is drawn from a study of metastatic and nonmetastatic thyroid tumors. Looking at the study overall: Repertoire data that came from the blood and tumor or nodule tissue of malignant and benign thyroid patients were compared.

In the authors' workflow: Using the CDR3 differences seen across clinicopathological groups, the authors built a distant-metastasis classifier for papillary thyroid cancer, which was meant to discriminate distant-metastatic patients. TCRdb redid the clone calls on the PCR reads using MiXCR. The V and J calls follow TCRdb's processing rather than the paper's. The sample shows approximately 86,000 clones, under 15% of them seen only once. This clone has at least ten counts. Its cognate antigen is unknown. No patient had received any treatment before thyroid surgery. CDR3 length: 13 amino acids. V lost 2 bases to trimming and J lost 5 bases, with 9 bases between them. Study-level results: Significantly higher TCR beta diversity was reportedly seen in malignant thyroid tumors than benign nodules, in blood and tumor.

Material: tumor tissue. The chain uses TRBV12-3 or TRBV12-4 and TRBJ1-2; D gene ambiguous. The receptor comes from a female donor with papillary thyroid cancer or a benign thyroid nodule (not recorded which). Some clones in this sample may be carry-over from other donors' samples. DNA of the CDR3: TGTGCCAGCAGTTTAACCGCTGGATATGGCTACACCTTC. It specifies CASSLTAGYGYTF.